The 3 T cell receptor beta chains presented below share a single source sample, sequenced in a study of T cell repertoires in cytomegalovirus infection. TCRdb reprocessed the reads with MiXCR, giving one entry per CDR3 protein. The table has more than 150,000 distinct CDR3 sequences, about 20% seen once. The sequencing sample was made of PBMCs. These receptors were obtained from a human donor in good health (CMV status not recorded). Some clones in this sample may be carry-over from other donors' samples.

A few counts support this clonotype. The chain uses TRBV27 and TRBJ1-4, with 8 positions matching TRBD1. V lost 4 bases to trimming and J lost 3 bases; unmatched junction nucleotides: 4. From germline, CDR1 is MNHEY and CDR2 SMNVEV (reference sequence). There are 15 residues in the CDR3. The DNA of the CDR3 is TGTGCCAGCAGTTCCGACAGGGGACCTAATGAAAAACTGTTTTTT. It specifies CASSSDRGPNEKLFF. Full variable domain (remainder filled in from reference TRBV27 and TRBJ1-4): EAQVTQNPRYLITVTGKKLTVTCSQNMNHEYMSWYRQDPGLGLRQIYYSMNVEVTDKGDVPEGYKVSRKEKRNFPLILESPSPNQTSLYFCASSSDRGPNEKLFFGSGTQLSVL.

This chain links TRBV12-3 or TRBV12-4 with TRBJ2-1; TRBD2 agrees at 8 bases. This CDR3 is 13 amino acids long. J lost 7 bases, V lost 3 bases, and 2 bases had no gene match. This chain's CDR3 is CASSFGLANEQFF. DNA of the CDR3: TGTGCCAGCAGTTTTGGACTAGCAAATGAGCAGTTCTTC.

The chain combines TRBV4-1 with TRBJ1-5; 8 bases agree with TRBD1. J gave up 7 bases and V 0 bases, and 8 bases lay outside the gene matches. This CDR3 comprises 16 residues. Germline CDR1 MGHRA, CDR2 YSYEKL. The DNA of the CDR3 is TGCGCCAGCAGCCAAGATGGTCGGACAGGGATACAGCCCCAGCATTTT. Its protein is CASSQDGRTGIQPQHF.